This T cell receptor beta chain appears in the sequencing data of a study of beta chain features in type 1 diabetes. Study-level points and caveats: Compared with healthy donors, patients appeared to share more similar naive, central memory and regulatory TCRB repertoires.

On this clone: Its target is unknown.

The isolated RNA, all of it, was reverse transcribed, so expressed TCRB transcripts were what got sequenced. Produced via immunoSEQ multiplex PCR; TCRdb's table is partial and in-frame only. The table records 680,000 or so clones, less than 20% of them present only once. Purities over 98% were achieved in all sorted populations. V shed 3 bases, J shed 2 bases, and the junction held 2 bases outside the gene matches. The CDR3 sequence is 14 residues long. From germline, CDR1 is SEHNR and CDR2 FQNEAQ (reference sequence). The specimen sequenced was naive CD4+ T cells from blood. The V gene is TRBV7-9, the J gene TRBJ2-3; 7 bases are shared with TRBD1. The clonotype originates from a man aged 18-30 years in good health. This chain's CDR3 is CASSFGQVTDTQYF. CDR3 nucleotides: TGTGCCAGCAGCTTCGGACAGGTCACAGATACGCAGTATTTT. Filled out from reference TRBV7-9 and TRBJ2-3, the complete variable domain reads DTGVSQNPRHKITKRGQNVTFRCDPISEHNRLYWYRQTLGQGPEFLTYFQNEAQLEKSRLLSDRFSAERPKGSFSTLEIQRTEQGDSAMYLCASSFGQVTDTQYFGPGTRLTVL.